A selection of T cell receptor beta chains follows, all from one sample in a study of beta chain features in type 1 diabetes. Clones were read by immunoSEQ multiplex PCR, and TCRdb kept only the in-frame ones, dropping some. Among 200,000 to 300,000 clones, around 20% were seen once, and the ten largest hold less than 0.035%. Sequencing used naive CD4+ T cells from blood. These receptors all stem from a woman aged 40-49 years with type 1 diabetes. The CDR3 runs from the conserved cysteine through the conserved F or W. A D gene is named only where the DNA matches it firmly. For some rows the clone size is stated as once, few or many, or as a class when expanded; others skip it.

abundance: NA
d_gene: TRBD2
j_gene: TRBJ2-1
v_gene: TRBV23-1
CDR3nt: TGCGCCAGCAGTCCCCCGGGGGGGGGTTACAATGAGCAGTTCTTC
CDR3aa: CASSPPGGGYNEQFF

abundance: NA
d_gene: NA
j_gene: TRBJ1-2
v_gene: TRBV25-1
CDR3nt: TGTGCCAGCAGTGATTTCGGGGAGGGATCCATTGGCTACACCTTC
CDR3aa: CASSDFGEGSIGYTF

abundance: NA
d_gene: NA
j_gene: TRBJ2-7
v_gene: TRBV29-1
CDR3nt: TGCAGCGTTGGGACAGAAAAATACGAGCAGTACTTC
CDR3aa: CSVGTEKYEQYF

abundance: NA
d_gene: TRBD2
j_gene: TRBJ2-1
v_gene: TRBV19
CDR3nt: TGTGCCAGTAGTACCAGCGGACTAGCGGGGTCCTACAATGAGCAGTTCTTC
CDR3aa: CASSTSGLAGSYNEQFF

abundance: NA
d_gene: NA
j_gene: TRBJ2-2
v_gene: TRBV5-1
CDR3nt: TGCGCCAGCAGCTTGGCGCCAGGCTCCTCCACCGGGGAGCTGTTTTTT
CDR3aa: CASSLAPGSSTGELFF

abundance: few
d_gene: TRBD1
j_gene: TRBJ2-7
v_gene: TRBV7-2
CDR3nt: TGTGCCAGCAGCTCTAGGGGGACAGGTTACTCCTACGAGCAGTACTTC
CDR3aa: CASSSRGTGYSYEQYF

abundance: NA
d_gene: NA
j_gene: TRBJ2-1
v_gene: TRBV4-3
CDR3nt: TGCGCCAGCAGCCACGGCGACAGCAGCTCCTACAATGAGCAGTTCTTC
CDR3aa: CASSHGDSSSYNEQFF

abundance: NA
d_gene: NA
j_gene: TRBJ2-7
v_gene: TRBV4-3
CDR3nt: TGCGCCAGCAGCCAAGAATTCGCGGTTTCCTACGAGCAGTACTTC
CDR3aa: CASSQEFAVSYEQYF

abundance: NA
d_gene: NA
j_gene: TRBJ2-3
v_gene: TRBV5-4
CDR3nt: TGTGCCAGCAGCCCCGACCGTGGAGGCACAGATACGCAGTATTTT
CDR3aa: CASSPDRGGTDTQYF

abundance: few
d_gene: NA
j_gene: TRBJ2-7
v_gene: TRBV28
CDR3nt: TGTGCCAGCAGCCTCGACACCCCCTACGAGCAGTACTTC
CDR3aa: CASSLDTPYEQYF

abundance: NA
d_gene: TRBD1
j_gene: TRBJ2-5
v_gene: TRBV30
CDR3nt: TGTGCCTGGACCAAGACAGGGAACCAAGAGACCCAGTACTTC
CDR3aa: CAWTKTGNQETQYF

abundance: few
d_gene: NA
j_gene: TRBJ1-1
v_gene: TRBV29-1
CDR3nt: TGCAGCGTTCCCTCGGGGAAGAACACTGAAGCTTTCTTT
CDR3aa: CSVPSGKNTEAFF

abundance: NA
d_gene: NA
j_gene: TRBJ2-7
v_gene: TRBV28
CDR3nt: TGTGCCAGCAGTTTACGTTCGGGGGTTTCCTACGAGCAGTACTTC
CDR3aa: CASSLRSGVSYEQYF

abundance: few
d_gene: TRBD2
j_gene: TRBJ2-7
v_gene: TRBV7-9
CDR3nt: TGTGCCAGCAGCCCGACTCCCGGACTAGCGGGCTACGAGCAGTACTTC
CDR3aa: CASSPTPGLAGYEQYF

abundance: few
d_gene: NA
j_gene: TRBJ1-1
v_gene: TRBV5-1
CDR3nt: TGCGCCAGCAGCTTCCTTGACAGAATGAACACTGAAGCTTTCTTT
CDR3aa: CASSFLDRMNTEAFF

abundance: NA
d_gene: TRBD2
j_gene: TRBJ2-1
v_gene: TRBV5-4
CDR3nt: TGTGCCAGCAGCGGAGGGACTAGCGGGAGGGTAGAGCAGTTCTTC
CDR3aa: CASSGGTSGRVEQFF

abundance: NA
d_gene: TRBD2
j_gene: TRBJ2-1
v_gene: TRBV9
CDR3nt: TGTGCCAGCAGCGTAGACGGCGGGAGGACGTACAATGAGCAGTTCTTC
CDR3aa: CASSVDGGRTYNEQFF

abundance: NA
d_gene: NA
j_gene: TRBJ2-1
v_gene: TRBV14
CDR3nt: TGTGCCAGCAGCCTTACTACTAGCAGTGAGCAGTTCTTC
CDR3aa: CASSLTTSSEQFF

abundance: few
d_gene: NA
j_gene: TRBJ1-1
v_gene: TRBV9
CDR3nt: TGTGCCAGCAGCCTTGGGGAGGGGAGCACTGAAGCTTTCTTT
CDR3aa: CASSLGEGSTEAFF

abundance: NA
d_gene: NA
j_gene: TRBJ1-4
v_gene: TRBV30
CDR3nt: TGTGCCTGGACCCCCGGAGGGGAAAAACTGTTTTTT
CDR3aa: CAWTPGGEKLFF

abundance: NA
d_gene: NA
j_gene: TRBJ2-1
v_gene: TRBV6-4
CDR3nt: TGTGCCAGCAGTGACGAGTCCAAACTCCCCTACAATGAGCAGTTCTTC
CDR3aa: CASSDESKLPYNEQFF

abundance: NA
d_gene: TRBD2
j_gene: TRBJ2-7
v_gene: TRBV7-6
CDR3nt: TGTGCCAGCAGCTTATCCGGGACTAGCGGCGAGCAGTACTTC
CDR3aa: CASSLSGTSGEQYF

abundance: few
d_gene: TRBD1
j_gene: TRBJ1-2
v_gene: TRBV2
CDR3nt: TGTGCCAGCAGTAGACAGGGGGGGCATGGCTACACCTTC
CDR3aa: CASSRQGGHGYTF

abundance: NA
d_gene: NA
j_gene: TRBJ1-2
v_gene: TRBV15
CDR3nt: TGTGCCACCAGCAGAGTATCCCCCAGTGGCTACACCTTC
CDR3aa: CATSRVSPSGYTF

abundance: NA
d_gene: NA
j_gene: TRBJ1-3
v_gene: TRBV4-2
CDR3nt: TGTGCCAGCAGCCAAGAGCCGACAGTCTCTGGAAACACCATATATTTT
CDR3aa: CASSQEPTVSGNTIYF

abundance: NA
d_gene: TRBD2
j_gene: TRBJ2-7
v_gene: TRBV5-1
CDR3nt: TGCGCCAGCAGCCCTCAGCCGACTAGCGACGAGCAGTACTTC
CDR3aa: CASSPQPTSDEQYF

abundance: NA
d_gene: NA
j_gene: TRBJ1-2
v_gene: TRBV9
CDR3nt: TGTGCCAGCAGCGTAGACCCGGAGAACTATGGCTACACCTTC
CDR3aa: CASSVDPENYGYTF

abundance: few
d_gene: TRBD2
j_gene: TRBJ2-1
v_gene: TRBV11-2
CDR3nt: TGTGCCAGCAGCTTTCCGGGACTAGCGGGACCCAATGAGCAGTTCTTC
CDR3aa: CASSFPGLAGPNEQFF

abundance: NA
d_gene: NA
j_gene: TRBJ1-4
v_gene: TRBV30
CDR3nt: TGTGCCTGGAATCGGGGGAGGAATGAAAAACTGTTTTTT
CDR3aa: CAWNRGRNEKLFF

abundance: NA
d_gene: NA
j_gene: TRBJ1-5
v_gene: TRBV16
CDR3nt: TGTGCCAGCAGCCCCTGGACAGCGAGTTTCAATCAGCCCCAGCATTTT
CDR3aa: CASSPWTASFNQPQHF

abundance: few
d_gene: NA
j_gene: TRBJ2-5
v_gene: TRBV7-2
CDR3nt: TGTGCCAGCAGCGCCTATGTGGAGGAGACCCAGTACTTC
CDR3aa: CASSAYVEETQYF

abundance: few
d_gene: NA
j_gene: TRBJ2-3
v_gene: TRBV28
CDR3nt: TGTGCCAGCAGCTCGGGACTGGCTGGAGATACGCAGTATTTT
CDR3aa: CASSSGLAGDTQYF

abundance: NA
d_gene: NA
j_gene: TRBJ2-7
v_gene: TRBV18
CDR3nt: TGTGCCAGCTCACGATTTACAGGAAATGAGAACGAGCAGTACTTC
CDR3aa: CASSRFTGNENEQYF

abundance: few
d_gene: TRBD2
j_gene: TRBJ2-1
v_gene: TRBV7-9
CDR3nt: TGTGCCAGCAGCTTAGCCCAGGGACTAGCGGGAGTCGATGAGCAGTTCTTC
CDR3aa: CASSLAQGLAGVDEQFF

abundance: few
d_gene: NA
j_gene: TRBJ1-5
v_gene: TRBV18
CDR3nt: TGTGCCAGCTCATTCGACAGCCTCAATCAGCCCCAGCATTTT
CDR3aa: CASSFDSLNQPQHF

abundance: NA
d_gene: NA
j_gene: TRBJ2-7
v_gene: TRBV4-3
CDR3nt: TGCGCCAGCAGCCTGGACAGATCCTACGAGCAGTACTTC
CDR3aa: CASSLDRSYEQYF

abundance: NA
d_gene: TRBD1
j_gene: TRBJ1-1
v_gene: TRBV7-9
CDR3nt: TGTGCCAGCAGCTTAGAGTCACAGGGGTGGGGTGAAGCTTTCTTT
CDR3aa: CASSLESQGWGEAFF

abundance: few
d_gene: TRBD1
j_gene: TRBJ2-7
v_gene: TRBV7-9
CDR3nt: TGTGCCAGCGGACAGGGGGAGGCTTCGTCCGAGCAGTACTTC
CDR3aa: CASGQGEASSEQYF

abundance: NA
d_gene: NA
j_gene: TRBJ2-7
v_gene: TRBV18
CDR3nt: TGTGCCAGCTCACCGTCGATCAGGCCCAGAGACGAGCAGTACTTC
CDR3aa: CASSPSIRPRDEQYF

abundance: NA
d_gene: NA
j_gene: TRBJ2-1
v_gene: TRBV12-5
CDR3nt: TGTGCTAGTGGTTCCTCGGCGAGCGGGCCTTACAATGAGCAGTTCTTC
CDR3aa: CASGSSASGPYNEQFF

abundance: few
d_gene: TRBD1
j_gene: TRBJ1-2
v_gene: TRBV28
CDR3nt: TGTGCCAGCAGCCCTTGGGACAGGGGGCTTGACTATGGCTACACCTTC
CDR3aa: CASSPWDRGLDYGYTF

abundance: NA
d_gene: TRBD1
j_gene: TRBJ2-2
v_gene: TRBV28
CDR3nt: TGTGCCAGCAGTTTCGGACAGGGAACGTACGGGGAGCTGTTTTTT
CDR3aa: CASSFGQGTYGELFF

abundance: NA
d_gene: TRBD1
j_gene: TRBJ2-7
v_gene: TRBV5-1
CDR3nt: TGCGCCAGCAGCTTAGGGACAGGGTCCAACGAGCAGTACTTC
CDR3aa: CASSLGTGSNEQYF

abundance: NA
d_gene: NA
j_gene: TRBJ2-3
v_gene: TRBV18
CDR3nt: TGTGCCAGCTCATCCGCCGGGGCAGGGGCCGTTACCGGGTCAGATACGCAGTATTTT
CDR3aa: CASSSAGAGAVTGSDTQYF

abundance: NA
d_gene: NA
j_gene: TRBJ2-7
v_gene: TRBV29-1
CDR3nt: TGCAGCGTTGAAGATCGTACAGGTCGGACGGTCTACGAGCAGTACTTC
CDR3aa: CSVEDRTGRTVYEQYF

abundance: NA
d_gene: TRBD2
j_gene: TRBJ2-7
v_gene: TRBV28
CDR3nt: TGTGCCAGCAGCGCGGTACTAGCGGCTCCCTACGAGCAGTACTTC
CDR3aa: CASSAVLAAPYEQYF

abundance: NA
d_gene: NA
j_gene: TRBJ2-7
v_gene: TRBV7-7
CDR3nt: TGTGCCAGCGCGAGGGGGAGGGAAAACGAGCAGTACTTC
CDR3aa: CASARGRENEQYF

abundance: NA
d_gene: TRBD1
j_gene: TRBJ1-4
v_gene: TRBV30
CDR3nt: TGTGCCTGGGCCGGGACAGATAATGAAAAACTGTTTTTT
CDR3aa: CAWAGTDNEKLFF

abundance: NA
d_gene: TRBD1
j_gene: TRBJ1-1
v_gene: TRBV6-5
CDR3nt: TGTGCCAGCAGTTTCACCGGGACAGGGATGAACACTGAAGCTTTCTTT
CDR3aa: CASSFTGTGMNTEAFF

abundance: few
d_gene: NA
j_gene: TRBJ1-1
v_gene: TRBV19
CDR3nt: TGTGCCAGTAGTACACAGGTAGTCACTGAAGCTTTCTTT
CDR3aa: CASSTQVVTEAFF

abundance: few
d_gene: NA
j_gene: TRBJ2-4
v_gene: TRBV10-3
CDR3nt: TGTGCCATCTCGGGGATCAGCAAAAACATTCAGTACTTC
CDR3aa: CAISGISKNIQYF